This TCR beta chain was observed in a study of shared clonotypes between healthy human individuals (dated by TCRdb to the early 2020s). Turning to the overall study: The cohort comprised a couple of women and a few men aged 18 to 49 years. Per donor, three plates each were used for CD4 naive and CD4 memory, two for CD8 naive, and one for CD8 memory. To increase sequencing depth and limit assay-specific biases, different laboratories used diverse techniques to prepare libraries and sequence TCR repertoires. Leukapheresis yielded between about 0.85 and 10 billion PBMCs per donor. To estimate repertoire size and how much clonotypes are shared between individuals, the study performed deep sequencing of blood TCR repertoires from five healthy adults. What the study reported, not specific to this receptor: Based on pairwise subsampling, the degree of clonotype sharing among donors was expected to be affected by sequencing depth. Higher generation probabilities were observed for clonotypes shared by all four sorted-subset donors than for non-shared clonotypes. Naive subsets generally had larger estimated clonotype richness than memory subsets. Sampling was restricted to blood, and TCR repertoires in tissue are likely to differ from TCR repertoires in blood. Because the study included a small number of donors, the genetic and exposure-history diversity represented was limited. Even with the large sequencing depth, rarefaction of the sorted-subset datasets indicated that sequencing was incomplete. When a few donors were compared, the shared fraction of clonotypes was about 5.5% for naive CD4, over 3% for naive CD8, 2% to 2.5% for memory CD4, and 0.4% for memory CD8.

TCR CDR3 regions were amplified from genomic DNA by multiplex PCR using the deep immunoSEQ assay. For each cell subset, the extracted genomic DNA was distributed evenly across all wells of several immunoSEQ 96-well plates, and each plate served as one replicate. For sorted subsets, each replicate PCR was loaded with around 220 ng genomic DNA, equivalent to some 27,000 T cell genomes. Purified libraries were measured with a Qubit 3.0 fluorometer, size-checked on a Bioanalyzer 2100, and measured again with the KAPA Library Quantification kit. A separate single-read 150-cycle Illumina NextSeq 550 flow cell was used to sequence each immunoSEQ 96-well plate. As for how the authors treated the data: Because the immunoSEQ output held only junctional sequences and lacked quality scores, the filtering could not match the filtering applied to full-length reads. Sequences were annotated with PyIR, a Python wrapper for IgBLAST v1.9, using IMGT germline references to assign V/J genes and CDR3. Reads were filtered out if the reads had weak V/J assignments (E-value above 1e-6), no CDR3, stop codons, out-of-frame junctions, or ambiguous translated residues. A V3J clonotype was defined by an identical inferred V gene, J gene, and CDR3 amino acid sequence. Percentage overlap between repertoires was computed as shared unique clonotypes divided by the size of the smaller repertoire. Three approaches were used to assess repertoire richness: RTK rarefaction, the Chao1 estimator, and Recon v2.1 estimates of unobserved clonotypes. For all TCRbeta clonotypes obtained by the gDNA method from several donors, generation probabilities were computed with OLGA. As stored in TCRdb, this immuneACCESS dataset retains in-frame rearrangements with V and J assigned. A fraction of the clones does not appear; measured against another copy, unresolved V genes explain less than half of the discrepancy, and the remainder lacks a known reason. The V and J calls and clone size were taken over from that table, and D and trimming were inferred from the DNA. Within this sample are approximately 1,000,000 clones, with 78% of them counted one time only. The ten largest clones add up to 0.52% of the sample.

Healthy HIV-negative adults with no recently reported acute infections or vaccinations were included as donors. Every donor was a Caucasian adult living in Nashville, Tennessee, USA. Magnetic negative selection was used to enrich CD4+ T cells, after which naive cells were positively selected on CD45RA and the negative fraction became the memory subset. Blood was collected by leukapheresis, and PBMCs were isolated by Ficoll-Histopaque density gradient centrifugation and then cryopreserved in liquid nitrogen vapor phase. Purity and quantity of every magnetically sorted T cell population were checked by analytical flow cytometry. Each sorted fraction had its genomic DNA isolated and then quantified by UV absorbance on a Nanodrop 2000c. V and J lose 3 bases and 2 bases, and a span of 0 bases separates them. There are 11 amino acids in the CDR3, from cysteine to phenylalanine inclusive. Solely the CDR3 DNA is kept, with 33 bases framed from the first base. Taken from the germline V gene, the CDR1 and CDR2 loops are SGHAT and FQNNGV.

Worth noting for this clone: Its specific antigen is unknown. Since a much larger clone is just one base distant, this may be a read error. Other DNA sequences of this sample code for an identical CDR3.

The origin of this receptor is a man between 18 and 35 years old in good health. Some clones in this sample may be carry-over from other donors' samples. In this chain, TRBV11-2 is recombined with TRBJ2-3; the D gene lacks a confident call. Sequenced input: memory CD4+ T cells from PBMCs. This specimen's cell subset or site label, per the study, means: CD45RA-negative fraction. The bases are TGTGCCAGCAGCTTCACAGATACGCAGTATTTT. It specifies CASSFTDTQYF.